The T cell receptor beta chain described here comes from a study of identifying expanded T cells in peripheral blood. Some clones are missing from TCRdb's copy, which holds only in-frame ones; the method was immunoSEQ multiplex PCR. The table includes around 50,000 clones, about nine tenths detected once. No infections or other immune events were documented during collection. On this clone itself: The antigen is unknown.

Study-wide results and caveats: Two-week clone count variance significantly increased as total template count grew. Over around two and four weeks, about 16 and 20 clones changed, versus roughly 1.1 between replicates.

The sequence was obtained from a person aged 18-70 years in good health. Sequencing used blood.

Written as DNA, the CDR3 is TGTGCCTGGAGGCGAGGGAGGGGACAGGGTTTGGCTTTCTTT. Residues: CAWRRGRGQGLAFF. This chain uses TRBV30 with TRBJ1-1; 9 bases map to TRBD1. V lost 3 bases to trimming and J lost 11 bases; unmatched junction nucleotides: 13. The CDR3 runs to 14 residues. Germline loops: CDR1 GTSNPN, CDR2 SVGIG (reference sequence).